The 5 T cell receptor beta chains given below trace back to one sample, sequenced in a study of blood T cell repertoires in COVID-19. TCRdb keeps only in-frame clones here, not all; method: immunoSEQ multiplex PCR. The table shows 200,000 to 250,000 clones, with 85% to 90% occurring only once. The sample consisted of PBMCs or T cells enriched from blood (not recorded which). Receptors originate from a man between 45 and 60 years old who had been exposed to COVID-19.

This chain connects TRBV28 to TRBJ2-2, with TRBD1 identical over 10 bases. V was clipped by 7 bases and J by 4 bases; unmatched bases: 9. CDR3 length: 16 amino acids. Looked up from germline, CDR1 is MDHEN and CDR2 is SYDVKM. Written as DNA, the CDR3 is TGTGCCAGCATCTCCCTTGGGACAGGGGTCACCGGGGAGCTGTTTTTT. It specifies CASISLGTGVTGELFF.

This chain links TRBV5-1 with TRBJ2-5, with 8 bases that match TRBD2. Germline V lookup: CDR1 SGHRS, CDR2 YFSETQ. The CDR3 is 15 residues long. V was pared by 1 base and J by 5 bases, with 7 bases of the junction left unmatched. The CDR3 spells CASSLTGGPGETQYF. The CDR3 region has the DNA TGCGCCAGCAGCTTGACGGGGGGGCCCGGTGAGACCCAGTACTTC.

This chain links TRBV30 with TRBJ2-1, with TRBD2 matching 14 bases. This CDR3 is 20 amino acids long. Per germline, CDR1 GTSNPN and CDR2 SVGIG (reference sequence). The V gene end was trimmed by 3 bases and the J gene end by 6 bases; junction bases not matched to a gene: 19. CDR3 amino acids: CAWRGLAGVSITVSGNEQFF. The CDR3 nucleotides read TGTGCCTGGAGGGGACTAGCGGGAGTCAGTATCACGGTCTCGGGCAATGAGCAGTTCTTC.

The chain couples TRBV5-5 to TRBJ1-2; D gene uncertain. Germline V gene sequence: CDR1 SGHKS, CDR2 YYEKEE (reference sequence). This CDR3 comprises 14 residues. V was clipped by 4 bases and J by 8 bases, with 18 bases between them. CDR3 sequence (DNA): TGTGCCAGCAGCGTATCCCGGGATCCGGTCGGCTACACCTTC. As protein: CASSVSRDPVGYTF.

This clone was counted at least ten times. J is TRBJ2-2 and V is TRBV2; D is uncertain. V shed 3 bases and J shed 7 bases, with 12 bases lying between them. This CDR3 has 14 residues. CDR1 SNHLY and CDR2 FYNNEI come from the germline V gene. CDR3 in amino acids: CASSDSIYDGELFF. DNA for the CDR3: TGTGCCAGCAGTGATAGTATTTATGACGGGGAGCTGTTTTTT.